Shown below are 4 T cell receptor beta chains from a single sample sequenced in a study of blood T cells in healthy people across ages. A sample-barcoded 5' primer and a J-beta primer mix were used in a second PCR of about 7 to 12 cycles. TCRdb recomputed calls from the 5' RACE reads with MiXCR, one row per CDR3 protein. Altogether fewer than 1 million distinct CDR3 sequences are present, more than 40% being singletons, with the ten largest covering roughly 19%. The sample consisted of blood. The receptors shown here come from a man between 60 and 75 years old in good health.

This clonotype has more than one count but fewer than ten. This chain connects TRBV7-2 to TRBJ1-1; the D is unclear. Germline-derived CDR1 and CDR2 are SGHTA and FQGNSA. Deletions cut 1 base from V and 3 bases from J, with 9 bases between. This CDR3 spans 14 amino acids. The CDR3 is CASSLGPADTEAFF. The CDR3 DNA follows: TGTGCCAGCAGCTTAGGCCCGGCCGACACTGAAGCTTTCTTT. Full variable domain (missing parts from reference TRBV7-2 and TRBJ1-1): GAGVSQSPSNKVTEKGKDVELRCDPISGHTALYWYRQSLGQGLEFLIYFQGNSAPDKSGLPSDRFSAERTGGSVSTLTIQRTQQEDSAVYLCASSLGPADTEAFFGQGTRLTVV.

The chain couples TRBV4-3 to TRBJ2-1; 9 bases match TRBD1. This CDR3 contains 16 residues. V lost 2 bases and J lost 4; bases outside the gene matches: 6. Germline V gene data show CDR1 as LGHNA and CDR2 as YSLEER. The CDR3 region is CASSQNRDRVYNEQFF. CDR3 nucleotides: TGCGCCAGCAGCCAAAACCGGGACAGGGTGTACAATGAGCAGTTCTTC.

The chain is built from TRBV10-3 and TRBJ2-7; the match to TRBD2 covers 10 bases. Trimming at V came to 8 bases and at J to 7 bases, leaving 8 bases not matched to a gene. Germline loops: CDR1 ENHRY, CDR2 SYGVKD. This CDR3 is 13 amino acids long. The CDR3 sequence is CAIDERGGYEQYF. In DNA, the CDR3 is TGTGCCATCGATGAGCGGGGGGGCTATGAGCAGTACTTC.

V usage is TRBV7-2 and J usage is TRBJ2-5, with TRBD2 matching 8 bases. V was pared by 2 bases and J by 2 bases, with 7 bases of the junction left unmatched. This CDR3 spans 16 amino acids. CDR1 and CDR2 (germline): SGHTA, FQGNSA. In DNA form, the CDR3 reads TGTGCCAGCAGCTTACGATACGGGGGGGCACAAGAGACCCAGTACTTC. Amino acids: CASSLRYGGAQETQYF.